This TCR beta chain was captured in a study of T cells in Graves' hyperthyroidism and ophthalmopathy. Study findings and constraints: Also found in blood were most expanded thyroid clonotypes above 0.001. With a median lead of approximately six months before onset, the model predicted ophthalmopathy.

Regions amplified from RNA transcripts were the TCR beta CDR3 regions. RT-PCR in the first round (using the HTBI primer set) targeted the TCR CDR3. MiXCR, run by TCRdb on the multiplex PCR reads, gives a single entry per CDR3 protein. The sample lists hundreds of thousands of distinct CDR3 sequences, about 20% occurring once. This CDR3 has 14 residues. The V end lost 4 bases, the J end lost 3 bases, and 11 bases lay between the germline ends. Germline CDR1 and CDR2: MNHEY and SVGEGT. The study included ophthalmopathy patients with Clinical Activity Score at least 3, NOSPECS grade at least 4 and duration under 3 months. Uncontrolled infections, other autoimmune diseases, pregnancy or lactation led to exclusion of patients. This clonotype was picked up a small number of times. What it binds is not known.

The J gene is TRBJ2-3, the V gene TRBV6-2 or TRBV6-3; D might be TRBD2 (6 bases). The sample consisted of blood. The receptor was isolated from a man in his forties with Graves' ophthalmopathy. For the CDR3, the DNA is TGTGCCAGCAGTTTGAAGGCGGGAACAGATACGCAGTATTTT. Protein: CASSLKAGTDTQYF.